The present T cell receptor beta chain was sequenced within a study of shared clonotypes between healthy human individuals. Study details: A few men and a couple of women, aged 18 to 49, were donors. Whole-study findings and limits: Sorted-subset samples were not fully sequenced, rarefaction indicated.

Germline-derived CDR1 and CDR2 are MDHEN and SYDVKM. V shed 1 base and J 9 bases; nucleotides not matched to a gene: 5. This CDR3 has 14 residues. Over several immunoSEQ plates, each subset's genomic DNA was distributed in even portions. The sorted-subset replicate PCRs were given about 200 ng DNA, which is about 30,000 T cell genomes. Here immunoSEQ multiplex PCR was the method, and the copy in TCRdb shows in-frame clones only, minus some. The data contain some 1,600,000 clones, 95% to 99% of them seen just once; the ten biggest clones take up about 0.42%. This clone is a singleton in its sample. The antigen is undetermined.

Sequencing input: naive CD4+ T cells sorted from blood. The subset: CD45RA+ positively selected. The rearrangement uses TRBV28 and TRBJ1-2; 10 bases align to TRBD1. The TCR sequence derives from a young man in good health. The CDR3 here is CASSLSPGQGSYTF. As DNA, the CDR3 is TGTGCCAGCAGTTTATCCCCGGGACAGGGGAGCTACACCTTC.